This passage covers 24 T cell receptor beta chains from one sample sequenced in a study of regulatory T cells in long-lasting Graves disease. Relying on iRepertoire HTBI primers and Arm-PCR of CDR3 regions, the team built TCR beta libraries. TCRdb independently ran MiXCR on the multiplex PCR reads; one entry per CDR3 protein. Of fewer than 350,000 distinct CDR3 sequences detected, about 18% appear once; the ten largest clones hold about 38%. The time point was: newly diagnosed GD, antithyroid drugs for less than 3 months. PBMC RNA was the source of the TCR library. Source: peripheral blood mononuclear cells (PBMCs), taken at new diagnosis, from a patient treated with antithyroid drugs. The receptors were gathered from a female donor with Graves disease.

The gene calls are TRBV30 and TRBJ1-2; the D is unclear. The V and J ends lost 1 base and 4 bases respectively, with 4 bases between them. This CDR3 comprises 11 residues. Germline CDR1 GTSNPN, CDR2 SVGIG (reference sequence). The CDR3: CAWSGSYGYTF. The CDR3 nucleotides read TGTGCCTGGAGTGGATCCTATGGCTACACCTTC.

The sample holds a few counts of this clonotype. The genes are TRBV20-1 and TRBJ2-3; no definite D call. Trimming shortened V by 5 bases and J by 6 bases, and 15 bases separated the two germline ends. Germline V CDR1 and CDR2: DFQATT, SNEGSKA (reference sequence). The CDR3 sequence is 13 residues long. CDR3 sequence reads: CSAGQTRSDTQYF. The CDR3 region has the DNA TGCAGTGCTGGTCAGACCCGGAGTGATACGCAGTATTTT.

In this sample, this clonotype turned up many times. The chain recombines TRBV7-9 with TRBJ2-3; D possibly corresponds to TRBD2 (5 bases). Germline CDR1 SEHNR, CDR2 FQNEAQ (reference sequence). This CDR3 contains 17 residues. The V gene lost 1 base and the J gene lost 0 bases, with 14 bases spanning the gap. The CDR3 coding sequence is TGTGCCAGCAGCTTAGTCCCCGCTAGGGAGAGCACAGATACGCAGTATTTT. This codes for CASSLVPARESTDTQYF. Using reference TRBV7-9 and TRBJ2-3 for the parts outside the CDR3, the full variable domain is DTGVSQNPRHKITKRGQNVTFRCDPISEHNRLYWYRQTLGQGPEFLTYFQNEAQLEKSRLLSDRFSAERPKGSFSTLEIQRTEQGDSAMYLCASSLVPARESTDTQYFGPGTRLTVL.

This chain joins TRBV11-2 and TRBJ2-2; 11 bases are a match to TRBD2. Losses at the gene ends were 5 bases for V and 7 bases for J; bases not matched to a gene: 9. Germline V CDR1 and CDR2: SGHAT, FQNNGV. This CDR3 has 16 residues. The CDR3 reads CASSRGGSGRVGELFF. CDR3 bases: TGTGCCAGCAGCCGCGGGGGTAGCGGGAGGGTCGGGGAGCTGTTTTTT.

The chain combines TRBV6-5 with TRBJ1-2; TRBD1 matches 7 bases. Germline-derived CDR1 and CDR2 are MNHEY and SVGAGI. The CDR3 totals 14 residues. Germline trimming cut 2 bases from V and 7 bases from J; bases unmatched to any gene: 7. The CDR3 spells CASSYRDREAGYTF. The CDR3 DNA reads TGTGCCAGCAGTTACCGAGACAGGGAGGCTGGCTACACCTTC.

This chain links TRBV11-3 with TRBJ1-1; a possible D gene is TRBD1 (5 bases). V was clipped by 8 bases and J by 6 bases, with 10 bases between them. This CDR3 has 11 residues. CDR1 is SGHNT and CDR2 is YENEEA in the germline V gene. The CDR3 is CASRQGSEAFF. The CDR3 DNA reads TGTGCCAGCCGCCAGGGTTCTGAAGCTTTCTTT.

Only a few counts were recorded for this clonotype. The genes are TRBV28 and TRBJ1-1, with D unresolved. Trimming pared 6 bases from V and 5 bases from J, leaving 10 bases between. This CDR3 comprises 12 residues. In germline, CDR1 is MDHEN, CDR2 SYDVKM. The CDR3 DNA reads TGTGCCAGCAGACTGACTGAAACTGAAGCTTTCTTT. This encodes CASRLTETEAFF.

This clonotype appeared many times. The chain couples TRBV28 to TRBJ2-1, with 15 bases aligning to TRBD2. Germline V gene data show CDR1 as MDHEN and CDR2 as SYDVKM. This CDR3 is built from 16 residues. V lost 5 bases and J lost 7; bases outside the gene matches: 6. Written as DNA, the CDR3 is TGTGCCAGCAGTACATTCGGGACTAGCGGGAGGAATGAGCAGTTCTTC. Its translation is CASSTFGTSGRNEQFF.

The chain joins TRBV29-1 to TRBJ1-2, with 7 positions matching TRBD1. CDR3 length equals 13 residues. J gave up 6 bases and V 7 bases, and 11 bases lay outside the gene matches. Per the germline V gene, CDR1 is SQVTM and CDR2 is ANQGSEA. The CDR3 DNA follows: TGCAGCGCCGAGCAGGGGGTTGGAGATGGCTACACCTTC. This codes for CSAEQGVGDGYTF.

V usage is TRBV29-1 and J usage is TRBJ2-2, with D possibly being TRBD2 (7 bases). Germline V gene sequence: CDR1 SQVTM, CDR2 ANQGSEA. The CDR3 is made up of 14 amino acids. V lost 8 bases to trimming and J lost 6 bases, with 19 bases between them. In nucleotides, the CDR3 is TGCAGCTCCACGGGGGCTCGGGGGGCCGGGGAGCTGTTTTTT. Its protein is CSSTGARGAGELFF.

The chain joins TRBV20-1 to TRBJ1-5; D is possibly TRBD1 (6 bases). V lost 4 bases and J 7 bases, leaving 17 bases between the germline ends. CDR1 and CDR2 (germline): DFQATT, SNEGSKA (reference sequence). This CDR3 has 14 amino acids. CDR3 amino acids: CSATRTVLGQPQHF. As DNA, the CDR3 is TGCAGTGCTACGAGGACAGTACTAGGCCAGCCCCAGCATTTT.

This clonotype showed up just a few times. The V call is TRBV18, the J call TRBJ2-7, with D perhaps TRBD2 (6 bases). The CDR3 totals 14 residues. Germline V gives CDR1 KGHSH, CDR2 LQKENI. The V gene lost 5 bases and the J gene lost 2 bases, with 13 bases spanning the gap. The CDR3 region is CASSSREQTYEQYF. CDR3 nucleotides: TGTGCCAGCTCATCCCGGGAGCAGACCTACGAGCAGTACTTC.

This clonotype has ten or more counts. V is TRBV20-1 and J is TRBJ2-3; 7 bases align to TRBD2. V gave up 0 bases and J gave up 2 bases; unmatched junction bases: 5. Germline V gene lookup returns CDR1 DFQATT and CDR2 SNEGSKA (reference sequence). The CDR3 sequence is 15 residues long. CDR3 DNA sequence: TGCAGTGCTAGAGATCCGGCGGGGGTCACAGATACGCAGTATTTT. Its protein is CSARDPAGVTDTQYF.

This clonotype was seen at least ten times. The rearrangement uses TRBV7-9 and TRBJ1-1; the D gene is possibly TRBD1 (5 bases). Germline CDR1 and CDR2: SEHNR and FQNEAQ (reference sequence). The CDR3 runs to 15 residues. Trimming cost V 5 bases and J 4 bases, with 17 bases left between them. The DNA of the CDR3 is TGTGCCAGCAGCCTCATCCAGGGATCCGGCACTGAAGCTTTCTTT. Its translation is CASSLIQGSGTEAFF.

About this clonotype: A read error is the likely source, as a far larger clone sits one nucleotide away. This rearrangement joins TRBV2 to TRBJ2-7; tentatively, D is TRBD2 (6 bases). CDR1 is SNHLY and CDR2 is FYNNEI in the germline V gene. V lost 5 bases and J lost 1, with 18 bases in between. This CDR3 contains 16 residues. The CDR3 reads CASSLAGLAISYEQYF. The CDR3, as DNA: TGTGCCAGCAGTTTAGCTGGGCTAGCGATTTCCTACGAGCAGTACTTC.

This clonotype appeared many times. The CDR3 region has the DNA TGTGCCAGTAGTATCGGGAACAGGGGATACGAGCAGTACTTC. It specifies CASSIGNRGYEQYF. The chain has TRBV19 and TRBJ2-7, with 7 nucleotides matching TRBD1. The germline V gene has CDR1 LNHDA and CDR2 SQIVND (reference sequence). CDR3 length: 14 residues. V gave up 3 bases and J gave up 4 bases; unmatched junction bases: 6.

V gene TRBV2 combines with J gene TRBJ2-5; 8 bases fit TRBD1. Looked up from germline, CDR1 is SNHLY and CDR2 is FYNNEI. Germline trimming cut 5 bases from V and 5 bases from J; bases unmatched to any gene: 7. The CDR3 sequence is 14 residues long. The CDR3 spells CASSSTGVRETQYF. The CDR3 DNA follows: TGTGCCAGCAGTTCGACAGGGGTTCGGGAGACCCAGTACTTC.

To note about this clonotype: A much larger clone differs by one base, so this may be a read error. The rearrangement links TRBV5-1 to TRBJ2-3; D not certain. Germline loops: CDR1 SGHRS, CDR2 YFSETQ. CDR3 length: 14 residues. The CDR3 region is CAGSLALAADTQYF. The CDR3 DNA reads TGCGCCGGCAGCTTGGCTCTCGCCGCAGATACGCAGTATTTT.

In this sample, this clonotype turned up many times. The chain couples TRBV12-5 to TRBJ2-1, with D maybe TRBD2 (6 bases). The length of the CDR3 is 17 residues. Germline CDR1 is LGHNT and CDR2 is FRNRAP. The V end lost 6 bases, the J end lost 0 bases, and 18 bases lay between the germline ends. The CDR3 nucleotides are TGTGCTAGTGGCCGCCGTAGAACGGGAGTCTCCTACAATGAGCAGTTCTTC. It encodes CASGRRRTGVSYNEQFF.

This clonotype has ten or more counts. The chain joins TRBV20-1 to TRBJ2-7, with D perhaps matching TRBD2 (8 bases). The ends were cut back, 2 bases at V and 4 bases at J, with 18 bases in the middle. Germline CDR1 is DFQATT and CDR2 is SNEGSKA (reference sequence). The CDR3 has 15 amino acids. The CDR3 reads CSARSGGGLGYEQYF. CDR3 DNA: TGCAGTGCTAGATCAGGGGGGGGACTAGGATACGAGCAGTACTTC.

In its sample, this clonotype was seen many times. V and J are TRBV29-1 and TRBJ1-2; D is unclear. The germline gives CDR1 SQVTM, CDR2 ANQGSEA. Between the trimmed V and J ends, which lost 5 bases and 6 bases, there was a span of 13 bases. This CDR3 is 12 amino acids long. This CDR3 reads CSVTQVFNGYTF. The CDR3 DNA follows: TGCAGCGTTACTCAGGTTTTCAATGGCTACACCTTC.

This chain connects TRBV5-4 to TRBJ2-1; tentatively, D is TRBD2 (5 bases). V was trimmed by 7 bases and J by 7 bases, leaving 18 bases between them. Looked up from germline, CDR1 is SGHNT and CDR2 is YYREEE (reference sequence). This CDR3 contains 14 residues. The CDR3 DNA follows: TGTGCCAGCGACACGCGTCGGACTGAAAATGAGCAGTTCTTC. Amino acid sequence: CASDTRRTENEQFF.

There are a few counts of this clonotype. The V and J genes are TRBV7-9 and TRBJ1-4; D uncertain. The CDR3 runs to 14 residues. Germline values: CDR1 SEHNR, CDR2 FQNEAQ (reference sequence). V lost 5 bases, J lost 6 bases, and 13 bases lay in between. The chain's CDR3 is CASSDQSLDEKLFF. The DNA of the CDR3 is TGTGCCAGCAGCGACCAGAGTCTTGATGAAAAACTGTTTTTT.

V usage is TRBV20-1 and J usage is TRBJ2-7; 7 nucleotides match TRBD1. The CDR3 has 14 residues. Germline CDR1 is DFQATT and CDR2 is SNEGSKA (reference sequence). V lost 2 bases, J lost 2 bases, and 6 bases stayed unmatched. In nucleotides, the CDR3 is TGCAGTGCTAGACAGGGACAGAGACCCTACGAGCAGTACTTC. Protein: CSARQGQRPYEQYF.